These 10 T cell receptor beta chains came from one sample sequenced in a study of vaccination and CD4 T cells after COVID-19. Treatment described: approximately nine-day PBMC culture with coronavirus spike peptide pools or control peptides (ViraFEST assay). No cognate antigen is known for these TCRs. Researchers used the Oncomine TCR Beta short-read assay to sequence DNA from cultured CD4+ T cells. TCRdb used MiXCR to reprocess the PCR reads, holding one entry per CDR3 protein. In the table there are approximately 6,600 distinct CDR3 sequences, over 20% of which are singletons. Sequencing used CD4+ T cells from blood, cultured in vitro, obtained after SARS-CoV-2 vaccination. These receptors all come from a human donor who had recovered from COVID-19.

The chain employs TRBV7-9 and TRBJ2-3, with D unclear. V was shortened by 3 bases and J by 1 base, with 11 bases between the two germline ends. CDR1 is SEHNR, CDR2 FQNEAQ, per germline (reference sequence). The CDR3 length is 15 residues. CDR3 coding DNA: TGTGCCAGCAGCTTGTGGTTCCGGCGCACAGATACGCAGTATTTT. This sequence encodes CASSLWFRRTDTQYF.

This clonotype was seen a handful of times. The chain links TRBV6-1 to TRBJ2-3; a possible D gene is TRBD2 (6 bases). Germline values: CDR1 MNHNS, CDR2 SASEGT. The CDR3 extends over 19 amino acids. The ends were cut back, 4 bases at V and 4 bases at J, with 27 bases in the middle. CDR3 loop: CASSAPGWVAAKGADTQYF. DNA for the CDR3: TGTGCCAGCAGTGCCCCGGGGTGGGTAGCGGCCAAAGGCGCAGATACGCAGTATTTT.

V gene TRBV7-2 combines with J gene TRBJ2-3, with 7 positions matching TRBD2. Per the germline V gene, CDR1 is SGHTA and CDR2 is FQGNSA. Losses at the gene ends were 5 bases for V and 2 bases for J; bases not matched to a gene: 10. The CDR3 is 16 residues long. The CDR3 DNA reads as TGTGCCAGCAGCCCCCGTCCGGGACTAAACACAGATACGCAGTATTTT. It is translated as CASSPRPGLNTDTQYF.

The chain joins TRBV10-2 to TRBJ1-2; D is uncertain. From germline, CDR1 is WSHSY and CDR2 SAAADI. V gave up 0 bases and J gave up 10 bases, with 15 bases separating them. CDR3 length equals 14 residues. CDR3 nucleotide sequence: TGCGCCAGCAGTGAGTCGCGACTGTTAGGACCCTACACCTTC. It translates to CASSESRLLGPYTF.

The chain carries TRBV10-3 and TRBJ1-1; maybe TRBD1 (5 bases). Germline CDR1 reads ENHRY; CDR2 reads SYGVKD. Between the trimmed V and J ends, which lost 2 bases and 4 bases, there was a span of 14 bases. This CDR3 contains 15 residues. The CDR3 reads CAISEGTGISTEAFF. The CDR3 coding sequence is TGTGCCATCAGTGAGGGAACAGGTATCTCCACTGAAGCTTTCTTT.

The chain has TRBV7-3 and TRBJ2-1; the D is unclear. The germline gives CDR1 SGHTA, CDR2 FQGTGA. V lost 4 bases and J 7 bases, leaving 20 bases between the germline ends. The CDR3 covers 16 residues. This CDR3 reads CASSSNSPVLGNEQFF. CDR3 sequence (DNA): TGTGCCAGCAGCTCGAACTCACCGGTCCTGGGAAATGAGCAGTTCTTC. Based on the CDR3 plus reference TRBV7-3 and TRBJ2-1, the full variable domain is GAGVSQTPSNKVTEKGKYVELRCDPISGHTALYWYRQSLGQGPEFLIYFQGTGAADDSGLPNDRFFAVRPEGSVSTLKIQRTERGDSAVYLCASSSNSPVLGNEQFFGPGTRLTVL.

The rearrangement links TRBV20-1 to TRBJ2-2, with a possible D match to TRBD1 (6 bases). Trimming removed 3 bases from V and 1 base from J, with 12 bases in between. The germline CDR1 and CDR2 sequences are DFQATT and SNEGSKA (reference sequence). The CDR3 length is 15 residues. CDR3 sequence (DNA): TGCAGTGCTAGGAGGGGGACAAGGAACACCGGGGAGCTGTTTTTT. Translating it yields CSARRGTRNTGELFF.

The chain recombines TRBV20-1 with TRBJ2-1; 12 nucleotides match TRBD1. This CDR3 spans 18 amino acids. CDR1 and CDR2 (germline): DFQATT, SNEGSKA (reference sequence). After removal of 1 base from V and 3 bases from J, the junction contained 10 bases not matched to a gene. The CDR3: CSARANAGQGANYNEQFF. The CDR3 DNA sequence: TGCAGTGCTAGAGCCAACGCGGGACAGGGGGCGAACTACAATGAGCAGTTCTTC.

The chain recombines TRBV5-4 with TRBJ1-6, with D possibly TRBD1 on 6 matching bases. The CDR3 covers 16 residues. The germline V and J ends were trimmed by 4 bases and 10 bases, with 21 bases remaining between them. Germline V gives CDR1 SGHNT, CDR2 YYREEE (reference sequence). The CDR3 DNA reads TGTGCCAGCAGCCAGGGGACCGATGTTTTCGGGTCACCCCTCCACTTT. Its translation is CASSQGTDVFGSPLHF.

This clonotype is medium-sized in the sample. The chain joins TRBV7-3 to TRBJ1-1, with no clear D. Trimming removed 5 bases at V and 2 bases at J, with 9 bases between. The CDR3 consists of 13 residues. Germline CDR1 reads SGHTA; CDR2 reads FQGTGA. DNA of the CDR3: TGTGCCAGCAGCGTAAGTAGTAACACTGAAGCTTTCTTT. Its protein product is CASSVSSNTEAFF.